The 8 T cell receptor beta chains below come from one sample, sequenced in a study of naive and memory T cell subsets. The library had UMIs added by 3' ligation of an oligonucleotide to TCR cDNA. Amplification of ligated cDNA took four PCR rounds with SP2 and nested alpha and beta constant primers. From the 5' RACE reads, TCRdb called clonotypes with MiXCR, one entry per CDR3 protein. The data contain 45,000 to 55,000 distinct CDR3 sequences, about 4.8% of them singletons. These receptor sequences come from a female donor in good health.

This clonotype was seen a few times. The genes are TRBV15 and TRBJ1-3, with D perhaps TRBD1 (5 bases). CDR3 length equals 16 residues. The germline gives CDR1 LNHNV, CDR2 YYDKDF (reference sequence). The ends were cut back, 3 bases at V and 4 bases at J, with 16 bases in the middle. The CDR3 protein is CATSRGPAALGNTIYF. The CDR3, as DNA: TGTGCCACCAGCAGGGGACCCGCCGCACTGGGAAACACCATATATTTT.

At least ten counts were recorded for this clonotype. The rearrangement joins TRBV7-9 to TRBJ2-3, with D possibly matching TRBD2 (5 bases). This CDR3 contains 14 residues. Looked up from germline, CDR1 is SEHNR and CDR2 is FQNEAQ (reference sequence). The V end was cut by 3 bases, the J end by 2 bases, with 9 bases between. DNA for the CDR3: TGTGCCAGCAGCTTCGGACTCATCACAGATACGCAGTATTTT. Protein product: CASSFGLITDTQYF.

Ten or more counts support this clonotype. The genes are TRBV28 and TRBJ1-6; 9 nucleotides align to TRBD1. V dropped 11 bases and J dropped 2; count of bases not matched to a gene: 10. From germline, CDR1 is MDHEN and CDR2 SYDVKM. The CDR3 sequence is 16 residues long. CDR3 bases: TGTGCCTCCAAGGGGGGACAGGGTGCCTATAATTCACCCCTCCACTTT. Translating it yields CASKGGQGAYNSPLHF.

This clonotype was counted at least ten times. CDR3: CASSQRQGNYGYTF. CDR3 bases: TGTGCCAGCAGTCAGAGACAGGGGAACTATGGCTACACCTTC. This chain connects TRBV6-6 to TRBJ1-2; 8 nucleotides match TRBD1. Trimming took 5 bases from V and 2 from J; bases not matched to a gene: 4. The CDR3 runs 14 residues. Germline CDR1 is MNHNY and CDR2 is SVGAGI (reference sequence).

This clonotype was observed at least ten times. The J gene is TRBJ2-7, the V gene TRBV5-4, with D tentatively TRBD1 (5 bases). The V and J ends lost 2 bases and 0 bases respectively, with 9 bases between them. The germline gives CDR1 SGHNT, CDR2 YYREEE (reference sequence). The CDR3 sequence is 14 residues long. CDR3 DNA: TGTGCCAGCAGCTTTTCGACAGACTCCTACGAGCAGTACTTC. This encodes CASSFSTDSYEQYF.

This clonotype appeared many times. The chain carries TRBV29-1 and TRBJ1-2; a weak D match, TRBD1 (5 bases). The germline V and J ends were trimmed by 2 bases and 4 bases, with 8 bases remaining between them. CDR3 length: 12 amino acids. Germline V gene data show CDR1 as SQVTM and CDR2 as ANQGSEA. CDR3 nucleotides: TGCAGCGTTGAAACAGGTCCCTATGGCTACACCTTC. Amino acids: CSVETGPYGYTF.

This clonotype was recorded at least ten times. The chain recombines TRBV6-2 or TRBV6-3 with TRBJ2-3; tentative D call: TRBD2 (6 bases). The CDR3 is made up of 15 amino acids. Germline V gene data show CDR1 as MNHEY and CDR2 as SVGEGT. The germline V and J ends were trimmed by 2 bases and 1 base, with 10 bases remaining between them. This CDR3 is CASSYAGRGTDTQYF. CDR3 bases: TGTGCCAGCAGTTACGCCGGGAGAGGCACAGATACGCAGTATTTT.

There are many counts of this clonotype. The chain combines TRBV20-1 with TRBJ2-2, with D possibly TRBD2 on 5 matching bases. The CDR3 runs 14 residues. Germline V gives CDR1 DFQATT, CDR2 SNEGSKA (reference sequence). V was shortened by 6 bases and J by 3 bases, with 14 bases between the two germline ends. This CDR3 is CSARSGAYTGELFF. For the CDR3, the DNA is TGCAGTGCCAGGAGCGGAGCCTACACCGGGGAGCTGTTTTTT.